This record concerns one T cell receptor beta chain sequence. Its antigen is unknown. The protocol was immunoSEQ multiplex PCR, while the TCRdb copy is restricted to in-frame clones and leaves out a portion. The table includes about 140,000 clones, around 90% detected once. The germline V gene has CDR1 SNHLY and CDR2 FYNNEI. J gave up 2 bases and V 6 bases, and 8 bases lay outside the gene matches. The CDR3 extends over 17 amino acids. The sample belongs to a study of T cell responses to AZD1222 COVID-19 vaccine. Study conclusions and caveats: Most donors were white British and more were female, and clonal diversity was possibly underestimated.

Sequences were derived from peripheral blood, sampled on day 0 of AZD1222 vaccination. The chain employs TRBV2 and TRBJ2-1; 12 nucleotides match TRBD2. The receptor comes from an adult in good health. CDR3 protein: CASSLRTSGITYNEQFF. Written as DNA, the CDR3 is TGTGCCAGCAGCCTAAGGACTAGCGGGATTACCTACAATGAGCAGTTCTTC.